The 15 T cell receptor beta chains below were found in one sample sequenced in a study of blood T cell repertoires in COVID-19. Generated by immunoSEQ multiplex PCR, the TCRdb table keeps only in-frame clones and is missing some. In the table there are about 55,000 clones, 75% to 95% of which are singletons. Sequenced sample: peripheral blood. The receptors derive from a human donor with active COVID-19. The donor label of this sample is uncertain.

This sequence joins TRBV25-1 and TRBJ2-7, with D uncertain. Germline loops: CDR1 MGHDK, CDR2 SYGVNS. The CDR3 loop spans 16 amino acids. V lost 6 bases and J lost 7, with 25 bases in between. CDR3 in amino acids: CASSDMSRHRTPEQYF. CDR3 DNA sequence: TGTGCCAGCAGCGATATGAGTCGCCACCGAACCCCGGAGCAGTACTTC.

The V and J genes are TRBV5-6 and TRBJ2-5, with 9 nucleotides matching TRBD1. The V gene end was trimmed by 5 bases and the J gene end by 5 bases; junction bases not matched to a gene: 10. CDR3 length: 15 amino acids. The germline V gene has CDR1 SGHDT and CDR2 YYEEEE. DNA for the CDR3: TGTGCCAGCAGTCTACAGGGGGCTATATGGGAGACCCAGTACTTC. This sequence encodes CASSLQGAIWETQYF.

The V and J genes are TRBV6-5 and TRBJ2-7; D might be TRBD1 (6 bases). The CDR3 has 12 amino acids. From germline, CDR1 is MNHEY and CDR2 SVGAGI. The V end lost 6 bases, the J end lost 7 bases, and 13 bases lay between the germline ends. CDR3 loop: CASRGGNFEQYF. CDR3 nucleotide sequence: TGTGCCAGCAGAGGGGGTAATTTTGAGCAGTACTTC.

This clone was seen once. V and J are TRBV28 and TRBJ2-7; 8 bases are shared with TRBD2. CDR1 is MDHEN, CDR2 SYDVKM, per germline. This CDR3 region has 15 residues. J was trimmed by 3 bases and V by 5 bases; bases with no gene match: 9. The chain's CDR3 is CASSTGGTRGYEQYF. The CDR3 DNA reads TGTGCCAGCAGTACGGGAGGGACGAGGGGCTACGAGCAGTACTTC.

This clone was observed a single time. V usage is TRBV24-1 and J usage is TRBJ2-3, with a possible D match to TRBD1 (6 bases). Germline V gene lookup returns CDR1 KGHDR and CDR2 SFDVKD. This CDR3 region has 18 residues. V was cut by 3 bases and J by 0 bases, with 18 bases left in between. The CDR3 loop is CATSDNGGQKFSTDTQYF. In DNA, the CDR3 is TGTGCCACCAGTGATAACGGAGGACAGAAGTTCAGCACAGATACGCAGTATTTT.

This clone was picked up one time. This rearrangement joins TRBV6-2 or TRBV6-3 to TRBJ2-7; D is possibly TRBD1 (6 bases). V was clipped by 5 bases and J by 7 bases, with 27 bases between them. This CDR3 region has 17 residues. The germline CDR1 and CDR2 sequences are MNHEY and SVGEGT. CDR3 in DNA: TGTGCCAGCAGTACCTACTCCGGGACAAGCCCCTTTCAGGAGCAGTACGTC. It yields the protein CASSTYSGTSPFQEQYV.

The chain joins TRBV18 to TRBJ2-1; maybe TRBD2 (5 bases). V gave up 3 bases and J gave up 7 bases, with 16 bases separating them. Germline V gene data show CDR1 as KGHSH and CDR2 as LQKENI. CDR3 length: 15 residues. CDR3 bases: TGTGCCAGCTCACCGGCCGGGCCAACTAGGAATGAGCAGTTCTTC. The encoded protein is CASSPAGPTRNEQFF.

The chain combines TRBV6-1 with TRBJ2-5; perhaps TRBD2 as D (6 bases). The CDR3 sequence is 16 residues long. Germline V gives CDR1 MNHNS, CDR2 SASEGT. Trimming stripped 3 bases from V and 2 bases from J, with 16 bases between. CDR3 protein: CASSDFQSRGQETQYF. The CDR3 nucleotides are TGTGCCAGCAGTGACTTTCAAAGTCGGGGGCAAGAGACCCAGTACTTC.

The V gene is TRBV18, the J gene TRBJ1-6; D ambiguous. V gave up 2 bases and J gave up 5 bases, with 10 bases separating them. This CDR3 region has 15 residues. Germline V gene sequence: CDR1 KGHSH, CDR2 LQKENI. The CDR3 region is CASSPANSNNSPLHF. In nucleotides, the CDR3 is TGTGCCAGCTCACCAGCAAACAGCAATAATTCACCCCTCCACTTT.

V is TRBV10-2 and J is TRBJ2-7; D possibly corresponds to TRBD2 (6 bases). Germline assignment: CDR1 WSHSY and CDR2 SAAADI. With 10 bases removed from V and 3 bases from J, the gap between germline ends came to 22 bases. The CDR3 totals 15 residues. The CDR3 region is CATLRVEGGRYEQYF. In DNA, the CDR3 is TGCGCCACGCTCAGGGTTGAGGGAGGCCGCTACGAGCAGTACTTC.

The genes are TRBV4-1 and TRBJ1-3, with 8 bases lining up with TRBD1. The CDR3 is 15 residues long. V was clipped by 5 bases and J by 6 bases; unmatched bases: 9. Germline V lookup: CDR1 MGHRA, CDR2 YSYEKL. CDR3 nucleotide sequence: TGCGCCAGCAGCTACGGGCCAGGGGGCGAAAACACCATATATTTT. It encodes CASSYGPGGENTIYF.

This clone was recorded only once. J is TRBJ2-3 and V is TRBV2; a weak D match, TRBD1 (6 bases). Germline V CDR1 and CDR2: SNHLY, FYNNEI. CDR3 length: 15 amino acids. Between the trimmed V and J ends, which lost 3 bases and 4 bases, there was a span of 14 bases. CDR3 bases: TGTGCCAGCAGTGAGAAGGGGAAGGGGGCAGATACGCAGTATTTT. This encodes CASSEKGKGADTQYF.

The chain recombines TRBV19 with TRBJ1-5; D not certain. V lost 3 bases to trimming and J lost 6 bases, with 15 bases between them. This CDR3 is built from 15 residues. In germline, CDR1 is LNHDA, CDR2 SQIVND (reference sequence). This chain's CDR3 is CASSMGPAGFQPQHF. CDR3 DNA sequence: TGTGCCAGTAGTATGGGCCCTGCGGGGTTTCAGCCCCAGCATTTT. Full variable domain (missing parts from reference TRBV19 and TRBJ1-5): DGGITQSPKYLFRKEGQNVTLSCEQNLNHDAMYWYRQDPGQGLRLIYYSQIVNDFQKGDIAEGYSVSREKKESFPLTVTSAQKNPTAFYLCASSMGPAGFQPQHFGDGTRLSIL.

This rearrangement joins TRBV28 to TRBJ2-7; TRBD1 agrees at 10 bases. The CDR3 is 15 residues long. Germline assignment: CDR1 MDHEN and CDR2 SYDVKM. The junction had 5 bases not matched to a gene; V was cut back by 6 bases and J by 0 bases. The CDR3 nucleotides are TGTGCCAGCAGGTACCGGGACAGGGGCTCCTACGAGCAGTACTTC. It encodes CASRYRDRGSYEQYF.

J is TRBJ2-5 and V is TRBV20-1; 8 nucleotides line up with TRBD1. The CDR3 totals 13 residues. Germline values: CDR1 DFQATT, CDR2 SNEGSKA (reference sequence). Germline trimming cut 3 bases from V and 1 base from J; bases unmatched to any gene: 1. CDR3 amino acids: CSASDRGQETQYF. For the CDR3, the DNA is TGCAGTGCTAGTGACAGGGGCCAAGAGACCCAGTACTTC.